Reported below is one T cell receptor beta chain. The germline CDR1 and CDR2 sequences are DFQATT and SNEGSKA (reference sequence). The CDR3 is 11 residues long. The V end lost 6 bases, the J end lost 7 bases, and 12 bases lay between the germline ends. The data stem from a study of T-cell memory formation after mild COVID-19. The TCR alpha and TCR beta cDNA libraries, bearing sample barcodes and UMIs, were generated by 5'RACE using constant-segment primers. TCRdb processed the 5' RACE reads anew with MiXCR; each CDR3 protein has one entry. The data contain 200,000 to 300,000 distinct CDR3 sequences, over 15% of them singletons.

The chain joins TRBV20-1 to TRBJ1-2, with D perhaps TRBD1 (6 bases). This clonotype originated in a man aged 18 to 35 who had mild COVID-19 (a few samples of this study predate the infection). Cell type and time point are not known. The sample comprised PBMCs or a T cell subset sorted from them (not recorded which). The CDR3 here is CSAGTTAGYTF. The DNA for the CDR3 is TGCAGTGCAGGGACAACGGCTGGCTACACCTTC.